These 9 T cell receptor beta chains came from one sample sequenced in a study of blood T cell repertoires in COVID-19. TCRdb's table, derived via immunoSEQ multiplex PCR, lists solely in-frame clones and lacks some. The sample includes 220,000 or so clones, over 80% of them seen just once. Sequences were obtained from PBMCs or T cells enriched from blood (not recorded which). These receptors were collected from a man between 50 and 59 years old who had been exposed to COVID-19.

The rearrangement links TRBV9 to TRBJ2-3, with D tentatively TRBD1 (6 bases). Germline-derived CDR1 and CDR2 are SGDLS and YYNGEE. The CDR3 runs 14 residues. With 4 bases removed from V and 4 bases from J, the gap between germline ends came to 13 bases. CDR3 sequence: CASSPWTVADTQYF. The DNA of the CDR3 is TGTGCCAGCAGCCCCTGGACAGTGGCAGATACGCAGTATTTT. Based on the CDR3 plus reference TRBV9 and TRBJ2-3, the full variable domain is DSGVTQTPKHLITATGQRVTLRCSPRSGDLSVYWYQQSLDQGLQFLIQYYNGEERAKGNILERFSAQQFPDLHSELNLSSLELGDSALYFCASSPWTVADTQYFGPGTRLTVL.

This sequence joins TRBV9 and TRBJ1-3; possibly TRBD1 for D (6 bases). The CDR3 runs 14 residues. CDR1 is SGDLS and CDR2 is YYNGEE in the germline V gene. V was clipped by 4 bases and J by 5 bases, with 13 bases between them. CDR3: CASSPRDTRNTIYF. In DNA form, the CDR3 reads TGTGCCAGCAGCCCCCGGGACACCCGAAACACCATATATTTT.

V and J are TRBV6-4 and TRBJ2-5, with 8 bases identical to TRBD2. Trimming took 2 bases from V and 4 from J; bases not matched to a gene: 0. The CDR3 consists of 13 residues. From germline, CDR1 is MRHNA and CDR2 SNTAGT. The CDR3 here is CASSDREGETQYF. CDR3 DNA sequence: TGTGCCAGCAGTGACCGGGAGGGAGAGACCCAGTACTTC.

This clone was observed a handful of times. This chain joins TRBV5-1 and TRBJ1-2, with TRBD1 as a possible D gene (6 bases). Germline loops: CDR1 SGHRS, CDR2 YFSETQ. The length of the CDR3 is 14 residues. V lost 4 bases, J lost 0 bases, and 10 bases lay in between. CDR3 amino acids: CASSRDNSNYGYTF. The CDR3 DNA reads TGCGCCAGCAGCCGGGACAATTCTAACTATGGCTACACCTTC.

V is TRBV20-1 and J is TRBJ2-7; TRBD2 matches at 7 bases. After removal of 3 bases from V and 2 bases from J, the junction contained 1 base not matched to a gene. The CDR3 consists of 12 residues. Germline V lookup: CDR1 DFQATT, CDR2 SNEGSKA (reference sequence). CDR3: CSASSGPYEQYV. Written as DNA, the CDR3 is TGCAGTGCTAGTAGCGGGCCCTACGAGCAGTACGTC.

The chain joins TRBV11-2 to TRBJ1-3; TRBD1 agrees at 9 bases. This CDR3 is built from 15 residues. J was trimmed by 2 bases and V by 5 bases; bases with no gene match: 4. Germline V lookup: CDR1 SGHAT, CDR2 FQNNGV. The CDR3 region has the DNA TGTGCCAGCAGCAAAACAGGGGGCCCTGGAAACACCATATATTTT. It is translated as CASSKTGGPGNTIYF.

This chain connects TRBV4-1 to TRBJ1-1, with TRBD1 as a possible D gene (6 bases). With 6 bases removed from V and 1 base from J, the gap between germline ends came to 15 bases. The CDR3 is made up of 15 amino acids. The V gene's germline CDR1 is MGHRA and CDR2 YSYEKL. The CDR3 protein is CASSRAGAKNTEAFF. The CDR3 nucleotides read TGCGCCAGCAGTCGGGCAGGGGCCAAGAACACTGAAGCTTTCTTT.

The chain combines TRBV2 with TRBJ1-5; 7 nucleotides match TRBD1. This CDR3 is built from 13 residues. CDR1 and CDR2 from the germline V gene are SNHLY and FYNNEI. V shed 10 bases and J 7 bases; nucleotides not matched to a gene: 10. The CDR3 DNA follows: TGTGCCATAAAAGACAGGGCCGACCAGCCCCAGCATTTT. This codes for CAIKDRADQPQHF.

The chain joins TRBV25-1 to TRBJ1-1; D perhaps matches TRBD1 (6 bases). V lost 6 bases and J lost 5, with 19 bases in between. Germline CDR1 MGHDK, CDR2 SYGVNS. The CDR3 is 15 amino acids. CDR3 residues: CASRDSRGTATEAFF. CDR3 DNA: TGTGCCAGCAGGGACAGTAGGGGGACGGCAACTGAAGCTTTCTTT.